The clone carrying this T cell receptor beta chain was observed many times. Diagnosis was based on clinical symptoms, serum thyroxine, TRAb, thyroid ultrasound and orbital computed tomography. This record belongs to a study of Graves' ophthalmopathy and Graves' hyperthyroidism. Amplified material comprised TCR beta CDR3 regions derived from RNA transcripts. Second-round multiplex PCR came after first-round RT-PCR with HTBI primers. TCRdb recomputed calls from the multiplex PCR reads with MiXCR, one row per CDR3 protein. This sample has under 200,000 distinct CDR3 sequences; about 40% occur once, and the top ten carry roughly 5.2%. The ends lost 4 bases at V and 14 bases at J; junction bases unmatched: 5. The CDR3 runs 11 residues. Germline CDR1 and CDR2: MNHNS and SASEGT.

This chain joins TRBV6-1 and TRBJ1-2; TRBD1 matches at 9 bases. The source of this sequence is a woman aged 35 to 49 with Graves' ophthalmopathy. The sample was peripheral blood. The CDR3 spells CASSAGQGSTF. The CDR3 nucleotides read TGTGCCAGCAGTGCGGGACAGGGAAGTACCTTC.